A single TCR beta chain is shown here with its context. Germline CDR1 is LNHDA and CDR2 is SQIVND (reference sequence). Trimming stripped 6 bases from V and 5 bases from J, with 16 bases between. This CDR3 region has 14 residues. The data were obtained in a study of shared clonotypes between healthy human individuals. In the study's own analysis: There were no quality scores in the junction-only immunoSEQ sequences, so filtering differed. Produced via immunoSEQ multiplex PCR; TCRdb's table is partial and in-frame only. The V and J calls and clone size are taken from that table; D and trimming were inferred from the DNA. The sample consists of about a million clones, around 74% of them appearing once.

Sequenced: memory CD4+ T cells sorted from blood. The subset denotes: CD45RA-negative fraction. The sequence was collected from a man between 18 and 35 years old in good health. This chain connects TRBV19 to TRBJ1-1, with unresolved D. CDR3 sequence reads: CASRKLTRSTEAFF. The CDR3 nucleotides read TGTGCCAGTAGAAAACTAACAAGGTCTACTGAAGCTTTCTTT.